This TCR beta chain was recorded in a study of cytomegalovirus exposure and HLA in healthy donors. Overall study findings and caveats: After further analysis at a later stage, 16,951 TCR beta sequences were associated with HLA alleles at 0.05 false discovery rate. Most sequenced TCRs were rare (though some public TCRs occurred in many donors). Most of the TCR beta V segments (in an earlier analysis) were productive either about 87% or about 30% of the time. Researchers reported in a later analysis that common viral pathogens appeared linked to several top clusters.

The J segment lost 4 bases and the V segment lost 0 bases, leaving 18 bases of the junction unmatched. CDR1 MGHRA and CDR2 YSYEKL come from the germline V gene. CDR3 length equals 19 residues. This clone was picked up a small number of times. Its target is not known. The PCR made use of 60 Vbeta and 13 Jbeta primers. Assay: immunoSEQ multiplex PCR; the TCRdb copy retains only in-frame clones and omits some. This table holds approximately 89,000 clones, approximately 65% found once. Sequencing was carried out using PBMCs. The receptor's source is a woman between 25 and 40 years old in good health and CMV-seropositive. The chain carries TRBV4-1 and TRBJ2-7, with 7 nucleotides matching TRBD1. CDR3 nucleotide sequence: TGCGCCAGCAGCCAAGATTCTGGGGCTGACCGGGACAGTTCTTACGAGCAGTACTTC. Amino acid sequence: CASSQDSGADRDSSYEQYF.